A single sample gave rise to the 10 T cell receptor beta chains below, sequenced in a study of shared clonotypes between healthy human individuals. The table came from immunoSEQ multiplex PCR; TCRdb's copy has only in-frame clones and leaves some out. This sample has 1,100,000 or so clones; around 82% occur once, and the top ten carry more than 0.5%. The specimen was memory CD4+ T cells from PBMCs. Subset here: CD45RA-negative fraction. All receptors come from a man aged 18 to 29 in good health. Some clones in this sample may be carry-over from other donors' samples.

J is TRBJ2-1 and V is TRBV7-8; D ambiguous. This CDR3 has 12 amino acids. Germline V gene data show CDR1 as SGHVS and CDR2 as FQNEAQ. Trimming removed 4 bases from V and 9 bases from J, with 10 bases in between. CDR3 DNA: TGTGCCAGCAGCTCTTCGGGCGGTGAGCAGTTCTTC. Protein: CASSSSGGEQFF.

The chain uses TRBV19 and TRBJ2-1; D is unresolved. Trimming shortened V by 4 bases and J by 4 bases, and 14 bases separated the two germline ends. The CDR3 is 15 amino acids. Germline CDR1 reads LNHDA; CDR2 reads SQIVND (reference sequence). This chain's CDR3 is CASSTRTPRYNEQFF. The CDR3 coding sequence is TGTGCCAGTAGTACGCGGACCCCTCGATACAATGAGCAGTTCTTC.

The chain uses TRBV19 and TRBJ2-5; D is uncertain. V lost 2 bases and J lost 5, with 6 bases in between. Looked up from germline, CDR1 is LNHDA and CDR2 is SQIVND (reference sequence). CDR3 length: 12 residues. This CDR3 is CASSINQETQYF. CDR3 DNA sequence: TGTGCCAGTAGTATAAATCAGGAGACCCAGTACTTC.

The rearrangement links TRBV27 to TRBJ1-1, with a weak D call TRBD1 (6 bases). This CDR3 contains 15 residues. With 5 bases removed from V and 3 bases from J, the gap between germline ends came to 16 bases. Germline CDR1 MNHEY, CDR2 SMNVEV (reference sequence). The CDR3 loop is CASSPLGTQYTEAFF. CDR3 bases: TGTGCCAGCAGTCCCCTCGGGACACAATACACTGAAGCTTTCTTT.

The chain joins TRBV6-5 to TRBJ1-2; D unresolved. Trimming took off 5 bases at V and 4 bases at J, with 14 bases between the two ends. Germline assignment: CDR1 MNHEY and CDR2 SVGAGI. The CDR3 extends over 14 amino acids. CDR3 in DNA: TGTGCCAGCAGTGATGTTTCGGCGGGCTATGGCTACACCTTC. This translates into CASSDVSAGYGYTF.

V usage is TRBV28 and J usage is TRBJ1-2; no definite D call. Germline assignment: CDR1 MDHEN and CDR2 SYDVKM. The CDR3 is 15 residues long. Between the trimmed V and J ends, which lost 5 bases and 4 bases, there was a span of 17 bases. The chain's CDR3 is CASSANGERAYGYTF. The CDR3 DNA follows: TGTGCCAGCAGTGCGAACGGGGAAAGGGCCTATGGCTACACCTTC.

This chain joins TRBV2 and TRBJ2-2, with TRBD2 matching 11 bases. Germline loops: CDR1 SNHLY, CDR2 FYNNEI. This CDR3 is 15 amino acids long. J lost 4 bases, V lost 2 bases, and 0 bases had no gene match. Here the CDR3 DNA reads TGTGCCAGCAGTGAAACTAGCGGGAGCACCGGGGAGCTGTTTTTT. It is translated as CASSETSGSTGELFF.

The rearrangement uses TRBV27 and TRBJ2-1, with 10 bases matching TRBD2. V was clipped by 2 bases and J by 8 bases; unmatched bases: 12. Germline CDR1 reads MNHEY; CDR2 reads SMNVEV (reference sequence). This CDR3 is 17 amino acids long. Here the CDR3 reads CASSLSGRALGRHEQFF. CDR3 in DNA: TGTGCCAGCAGTTTAAGCGGGAGGGCCCTCGGGCGGCATGAGCAGTTCTTC.

The J gene is TRBJ2-1, the V gene TRBV5-1; D ambiguous. The germline gives CDR1 SGHRS, CDR2 YFSETQ. The CDR3 loop spans 16 amino acids. Trimming took off 1 base at V and 6 bases at J, with 17 bases between the two ends. The CDR3: CASSLRSGLHLNEQFF. DNA of the CDR3: TGCGCCAGCAGCTTGAGATCCGGGCTTCACCTCAATGAGCAGTTCTTC.

A note on this clone: One end of the junction does not line up with germline, which may come from a read error. The V and J genes are TRBV30 and TRBJ1-3; D not certain. The CDR3 is 16 amino acids. Germline loops: CDR1 GTSNPN, CDR2 SVGIG (reference sequence). In nucleotides, the CDR3 is TGTGCCTGGAGTACCCAGGCGGCGGTCTCTCGAAACACCATATATTTT. Its translation is CAWSTQAAVSRNTIYF.